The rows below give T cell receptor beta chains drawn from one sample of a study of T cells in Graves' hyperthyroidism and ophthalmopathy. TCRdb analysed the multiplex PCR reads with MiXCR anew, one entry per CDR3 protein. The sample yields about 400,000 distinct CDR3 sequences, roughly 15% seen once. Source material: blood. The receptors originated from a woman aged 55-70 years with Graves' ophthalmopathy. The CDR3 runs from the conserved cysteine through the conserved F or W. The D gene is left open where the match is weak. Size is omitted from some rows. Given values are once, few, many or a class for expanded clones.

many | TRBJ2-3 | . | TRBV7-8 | CASSFPGLSTDTQYF | TGTGCCAGCAGCTTCCCGGGACTTAGCACAGATACGCAGTATTTT
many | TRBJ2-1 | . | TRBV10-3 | CAISEGLSYNEQFF | TGTGCCATCAGTGAAGGCCTCTCCTACAATGAGCAGTTCTTC
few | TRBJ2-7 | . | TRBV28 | CASSLVGTPYEQYF | TGTGCCAGCAGTTTGGTAGGCACCCCCTACGAGCAGTACTTC
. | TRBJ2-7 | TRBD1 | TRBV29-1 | CSVVRQGLSYEQYF | TGCAGCGTCGTTAGACAGGGTTTGTCCTACGAGCAGTACTTC
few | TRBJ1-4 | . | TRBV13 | CASSLRGGEEKLFF | TGTGCCAGCAGCTTACGAGGGGGGGAAGAAAAACTGTTTTTT
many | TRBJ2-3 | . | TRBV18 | CASSPEADTQYF | TGTGCCAGCTCACCAGAGGCAGATACGCAGTATTTT
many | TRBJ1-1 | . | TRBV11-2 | CASSLQRIPNTEAFF | TGTGCCAGCAGCTTGCAGCGGATCCCGAACACTGAAGCTTTCTTT
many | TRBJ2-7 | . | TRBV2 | CASSEKRSGYEQYF | TGTGCCAGCAGTGAAAAGCGGAGCGGCTACGAGCAGTACTTC
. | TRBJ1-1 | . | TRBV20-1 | CSARVGARAPDAEAFF | TGCAGTGCTAGGGTCGGAGCGAGGGCTCCGGACGCTGAAGCTTTCTTT
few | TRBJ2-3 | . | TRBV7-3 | CASSLTETGNGHTDTQYF | TGTGCCAGCAGCTTAACGGAAACAGGGAATGGACACACAGATACGCAGTATTTT
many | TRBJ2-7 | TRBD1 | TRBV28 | CASTPGPRGRTIKNYEQYF | TGTGCCAGCACCCCCGGACCCAGGGGGCGTACCATAAAAAACTACGAGCAGTACTTC
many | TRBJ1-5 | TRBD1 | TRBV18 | CASSSVTGGNSNQPQHF | TGTGCCAGCTCATCAGTGACAGGGGGCAACAGCAATCAGCCCCAGCATTTT
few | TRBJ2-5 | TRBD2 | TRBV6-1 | CASSYPLAGAEETQYF | TGTGCCAGCAGTTACCCCTTAGCGGGGGCGGAGGAGACCCAGTACTTC
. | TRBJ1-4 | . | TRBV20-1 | CSARDTFATNEKLFF | TGCAGTGCGAGGGACACCTTCGCAACTAATGAAAAACTGTTTTTT
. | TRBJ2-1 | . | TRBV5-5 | CASSFVQRNEQFF | TGTGCCAGCAGCTTTGTCCAGAGAAATGAGCAGTTCTTC
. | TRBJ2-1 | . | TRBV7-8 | CASSYSGPSGNEQFF | TGTGCCAGCAGCTATAGCGGTCCCTCGGGCAATGAGCAGTTCTTC
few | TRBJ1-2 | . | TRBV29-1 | CSACHEDPNYGYTF | TGCAGCGCCTGCCATGAGGATCCTAACTATGGCTACACCTTC
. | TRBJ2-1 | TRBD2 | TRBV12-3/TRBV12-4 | CASSSGTSEFF | TGTGCCAGCAGTTCAGGGACTAGCGAGTTCTTC